Listed below are T cell receptor beta chains from one sample, sequenced in a study of cytomegalovirus exposure and HLA in healthy donors. Clones were sequenced by immunoSEQ multiplex PCR, and TCRdb holds only the in-frame ones, with some missing. The sample has more than 90,000 clones, and its top ten clones hold about 4%. The sequencing input was PBMCs. These receptors were taken from a young man in good health and CMV-seronegative. Each CDR3 is given with its conserved first and last residue. D genes are given only for firm matches.

V gene	D gene	J gene	CDR3 DNA	CDR3 protein
TRBV5-5	NA	TRBJ2-7	TGTGCCAGCAGCTTGACCCCCCGCGGGGACTCCTACGAGCAGTACTTC	CASSLTPRGDSYEQYF
TRBV27	NA	TRBJ2-3	TGTGCCAGCAGTCGCCCTCTGGGGTCGGGGGCAGATACGCAGTATTTT	CASSRPLGSGADTQYF
TRBV9	TRBD2	TRBJ2-7	TGTGCCAGCAGCGTAGATACGGGGGGGCCGTTCGATTTGTACTTC	CASSVDTGGPFDLYF
TRBV5-1	TRBD1	TRBJ1-2	TGCGCCAGCAGACAGGGGGCCGCAGGCCTCTATGGCTACACCTTC	CASRQGAAGLYGYTF
TRBV5-6	NA	TRBJ2-5	TGTGCCAGCAGCTTGCAACTTCAAGAGACCCAGTACTTC	CASSLQLQETQYF
TRBV5-1	NA	TRBJ2-3	TGCGCCAGCAGCACTACAGATACGCAGTATTTT	CASSTTDTQYF
TRBV5-8	NA	TRBJ1-5	TGTGCCAGCAGCTTGAGCCAGCCCCAGCATTTT	CASSLSQPQHF
TRBV5-1	TRBD2	TRBJ2-1	TGCGCCAGCAGCTCCGGGACTAGCGGGGGGGCATCCAATGAGCAGTTCTTC	CASSSGTSGGASNEQFF
TRBV21-1	NA	TRBJ1-5	TGTGCCAGCAGCAAAGATAGACAGGTACGAGGTGAATTCCACCACCAGCCCCAGCATTTT	CASSKDRQVRGEFHHQPQHF
TRBV7-6	NA	TRBJ2-5	TGTGCCAGCAGCCGAACAGGGTTGGAGACCCAGTACTTC	CASSRTGLETQYF
TRBV27	TRBD1	TRBJ2-3	TGTGCCAGCAGCGCAGGACAGGGGGCGAACTTTATCACAGATACGCAGTATTTT	CASSAGQGANFITDTQYF
TRBV23-1	TRBD1	TRBJ2-3	TGCGCCAGCAGTCATCACCGGGACAGGGGTTCTAGTATCGGGTTCACAGATACGCAGTATTTT	CASSHHRDRGSSIGFTDTQYF
TRBV30	TRBD2	TRBJ2-2	TGTGCCTGGAGTGTACGGCTGGGAGGGACCGGGGAGCTGTTTTTT	CAWSVRLGGTGELFF
TRBV10-3	NA	TRBJ1-5	TGTGCCATTTCGGAGTCCTCAGGGTCCACGGCAACGTCCAAGCATTTT	CAISESSGSTATSKHF
TRBV7-9	NA	TRBJ1-5	TGTGCCAGCACCCCCGGGGGGGGACAGCCCCAGCATTTT	CASTPGGGQPQHF
TRBV2	TRBD1	TRBJ2-4	TGTGCCAGCAGGCCGGGACAGTACCAAAACATTCAGTACTTC	CASRPGQYQNIQYF
TRBV11-3	TRBD1	TRBJ2-2	TGTGCCAGCAGCTTATATCCAGGCACAGGGGACACCGGGGAGCTGTTTTTT	CASSLYPGTGDTGELFF
TRBV18	NA	TRBJ2-3	TGTGCCAGCTCACCATCGAGCGGCAGAGATACGCAGTATTTT	CASSPSSGRDTQYF
TRBV18	TRBD1	TRBJ2-7	TGTGCCAGCTCATCGGGACAGAACTCCTACGAGCAGTACTTC	CASSSGQNSYEQYF
TRBV5-4	NA	TRBJ1-1	TGTGCCAGCAGCTGGTCGGGGGGGCTTGAAGCTTTCTTT	CASSWSGGLEAFF
TRBV7-3	NA	TRBJ2-2	TGTGCCAGCAGCTTAAAGTCAGGGGTAGCCGGGGAGCTGTTTTTT	CASSLKSGVAGELFF
TRBV6-1	NA	TRBJ2-7	TGTGCCAGCGCCCTAAGCCAGGCGCAGTACTTC	CASALSQAQYF
TRBV10-3	TRBD2	TRBJ2-3	TGTGCCATCAGATCGAAGCTAGCGGGGGGGCCCAGCCCAGATACGCAGTATTTT	CAIRSKLAGGPSPDTQYF
TRBV5-1	NA	TRBJ2-2	TGCGCCAGCAGCTTGACAGGAAACACCGGGGAGCTGTTTTTT	CASSLTGNTGELFF
TRBV4-3	NA	TRBJ1-1	TGCGCCAGCAGCCAAGATCTCGGGGGCACTGAAGCTTTCTTT	CASSQDLGGTEAFF
TRBV6-5	NA	TRBJ1-5	TGTGCCACCAAGGGGGATAGCAATCAGCCCCAGCATTTT	CATKGDSNQPQHF
TRBV5-5	TRBD1	TRBJ1-1	TGTGCCAGCAGCTTGGCCGGGACAGGATACACTGAAGCTTTCTTT	CASSLAGTGYTEAFF
TRBV30	TRBD2	TRBJ2-7	TGTGCCTGCCCTGGACTAGCCGGTACCTACGAGCAGTACTTC	CACPGLAGTYEQYF
TRBV18	NA	TRBJ2-7	TGTGCCAGCTCACCACTGGAGCGGTCAGTGCAGTACTTC	CASSPLERSVQYF